The sequence of this T cell receptor (beta chain) was determined in a study of chemoradiotherapy in HPV16-positive cancers. Notes on the study in general: Non-HPV-specific T cells did not expand in tumors during treatment, whereas candidate HPV-specific clones and E7-related motifs did.

TCRdb's table, derived via immunoSEQ multiplex PCR, lists solely in-frame clones and lacks some. The repertoire holds some 15,000 clones, about 88% seen once, with about a fifth in the top ten. CDR1 and CDR2 from the germline V gene are MNHNS and SASEGT. Trimming pared 3 bases from V and 10 bases from J, leaving 16 bases between. The CDR3 is made up of 15 amino acids. This clone was counted only a few times. Its target is unknown. The gene calls are TRBV6-1 and TRBJ1-6; TRBD1 is a possible D gene (5 bases). The receptor comes from a human donor with HPV-associated anogenital cancer. The input for sequencing was blood, taken from a patient who underwent chemoradiotherapy. The CDR3 DNA is TGTGCCAGCAGTGAGCGACTGGGGCACGGATCACCCCTCCACTTT. This translates into CASSERLGHGSPLHF.